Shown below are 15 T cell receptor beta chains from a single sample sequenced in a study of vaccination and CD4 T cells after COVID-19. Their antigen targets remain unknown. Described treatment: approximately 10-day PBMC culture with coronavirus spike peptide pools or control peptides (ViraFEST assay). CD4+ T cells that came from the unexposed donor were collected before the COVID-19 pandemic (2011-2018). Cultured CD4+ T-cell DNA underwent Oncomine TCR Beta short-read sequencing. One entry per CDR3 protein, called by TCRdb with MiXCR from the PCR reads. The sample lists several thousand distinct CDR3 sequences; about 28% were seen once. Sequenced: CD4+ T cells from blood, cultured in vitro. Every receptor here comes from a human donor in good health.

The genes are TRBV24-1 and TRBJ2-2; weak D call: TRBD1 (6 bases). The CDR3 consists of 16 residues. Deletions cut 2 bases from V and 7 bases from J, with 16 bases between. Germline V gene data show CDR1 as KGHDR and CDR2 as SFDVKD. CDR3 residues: CATSDSADRIGGELFF. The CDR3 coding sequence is TGTGCCACCAGTGATTCCGCGGACAGAATCGGCGGGGAGCTGTTTTTT.

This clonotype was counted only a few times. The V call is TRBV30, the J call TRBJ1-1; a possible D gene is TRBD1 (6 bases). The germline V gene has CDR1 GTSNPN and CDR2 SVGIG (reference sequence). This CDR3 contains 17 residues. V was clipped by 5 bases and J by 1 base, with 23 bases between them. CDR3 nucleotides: TGTGCCTGGGGGCATCTCCCCGGGGGCGGGTCGAACACTGAAGCTTTCTTT. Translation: CAWGHLPGGGSNTEAFF. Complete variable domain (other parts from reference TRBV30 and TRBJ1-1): SQTIHQWPATLVQPVGSPLSLECTVEGTSNPNLYWYRQAAGRGLQLLFYSVGIGQISSEVPQNLSASRPQDRQFILSSKKLLLSDSGFYLCAWGHLPGGGSNTEAFFGQGTRLTVV.

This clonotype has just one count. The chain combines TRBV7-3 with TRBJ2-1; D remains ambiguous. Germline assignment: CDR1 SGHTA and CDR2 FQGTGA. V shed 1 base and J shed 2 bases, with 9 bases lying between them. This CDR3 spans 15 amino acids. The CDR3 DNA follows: TGTGCCAGCAGCTTAAATGGGATTCCCTACAATGAGCAGTTCTTC. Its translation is CASSLNGIPYNEQFF.

This CDR3 reads CASISGQPNTEAFF. The CDR3 DNA reads TGTGCCAGCATCTCCGGACAGCCTAACACTGAAGCTTTCTTT. The chain recombines TRBV6-1 with TRBJ1-1; D might be TRBD1 (6 bases). The CDR3 is 14 amino acids. Germline V gene sequence: CDR1 MNHNS, CDR2 SASEGT. The V end was cut by 7 bases, the J end by 2 bases, with 14 bases between.

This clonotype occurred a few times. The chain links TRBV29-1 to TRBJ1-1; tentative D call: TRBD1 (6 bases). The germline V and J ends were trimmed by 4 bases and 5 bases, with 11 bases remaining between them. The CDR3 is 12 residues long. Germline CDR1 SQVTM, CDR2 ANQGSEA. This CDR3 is CSVVTGWTEAFF. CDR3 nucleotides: TGCAGCGTTGTAACAGGGTGGACTGAAGCTTTCTTT.

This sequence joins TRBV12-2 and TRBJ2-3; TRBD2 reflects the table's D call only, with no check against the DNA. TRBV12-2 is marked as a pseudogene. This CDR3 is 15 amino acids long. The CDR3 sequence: CASRPTSGGEDTQYF. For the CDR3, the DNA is TGTGCAAGTCGCCCGACTAGCGGGGGGGAAGATACGCAGTATTTT.

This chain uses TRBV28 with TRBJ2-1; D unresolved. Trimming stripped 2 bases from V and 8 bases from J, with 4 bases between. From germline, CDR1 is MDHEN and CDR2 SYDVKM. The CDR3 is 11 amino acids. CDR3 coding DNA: TGTGCCAGCAGTTTACACGATGAGCAGTTCTTC. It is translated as CASSLHDEQFF.

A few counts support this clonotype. The CDR3 DNA reads TGTGCCAGCAGCCTCACCGGGACATTCGTTGGGGGCGAGCAGTACTTC. Translation: CASSLTGTFVGGEQYF. V gene TRBV9 combines with J gene TRBJ2-7; tentatively, D is TRBD1 (6 bases). Germline lookup yields CDR1 SGDLS and CDR2 YYNGEE. The CDR3 is 16 amino acids. The V gene lost 4 bases and the J gene lost 6 bases, with 23 bases spanning the gap.

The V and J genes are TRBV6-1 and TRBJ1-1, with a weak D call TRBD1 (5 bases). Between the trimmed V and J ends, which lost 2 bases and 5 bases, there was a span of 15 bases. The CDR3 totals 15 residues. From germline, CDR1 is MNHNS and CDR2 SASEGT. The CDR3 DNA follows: TGTGCCAGCAGTGAAAGTCTGGGGCCTCGAACTGAAGCTTTCTTT. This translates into CASSESLGPRTEAFF.

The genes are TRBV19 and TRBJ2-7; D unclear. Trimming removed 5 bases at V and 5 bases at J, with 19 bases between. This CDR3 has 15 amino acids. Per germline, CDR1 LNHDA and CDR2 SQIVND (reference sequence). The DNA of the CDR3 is TGTGCCAGTAGTTCCCTTTCCCACAATTTCCACGAGCAGTACTTC. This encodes CASSSLSHNFHEQYF.

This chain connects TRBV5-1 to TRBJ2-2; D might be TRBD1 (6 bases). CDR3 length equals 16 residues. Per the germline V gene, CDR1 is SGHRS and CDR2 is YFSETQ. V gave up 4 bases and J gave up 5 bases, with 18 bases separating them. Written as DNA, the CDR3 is TGCGCCAGCAGCCTACGCCCACAGGGAACGACCGGGGAGCTGTTTTTT. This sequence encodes CASSLRPQGTTGELFF.

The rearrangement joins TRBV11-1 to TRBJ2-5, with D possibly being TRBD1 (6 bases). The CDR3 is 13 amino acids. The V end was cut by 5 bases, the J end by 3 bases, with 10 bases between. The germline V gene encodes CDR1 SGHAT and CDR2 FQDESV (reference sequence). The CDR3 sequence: CASSPYREETQYF. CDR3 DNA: TGTGCCAGCAGCCCTTACAGGGAAGAGACCCAGTACTTC. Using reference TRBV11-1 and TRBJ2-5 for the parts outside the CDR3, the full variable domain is EAEVAQSPRYKITEKSQAVAFWCDPISGHATLYWYRQILGQGPELLVQFQDESVVDDSQLPKDRFSAERLKGVDSTLKIQPAELGDSAMYLCASSPYREETQYFGPGTRLLVL.

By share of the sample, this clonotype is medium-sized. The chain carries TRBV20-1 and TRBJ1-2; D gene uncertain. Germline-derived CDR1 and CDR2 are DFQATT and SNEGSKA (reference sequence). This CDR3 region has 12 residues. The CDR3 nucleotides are TGCAGGGGCGGCGGCGGTGACTATGGCTACACCTTC. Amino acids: CRGGGGDYGYTF.

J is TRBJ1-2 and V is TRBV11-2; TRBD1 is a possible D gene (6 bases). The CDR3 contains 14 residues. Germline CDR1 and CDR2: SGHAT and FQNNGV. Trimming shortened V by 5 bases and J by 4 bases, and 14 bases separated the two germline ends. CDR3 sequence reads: CASSPGAGTYGYTF. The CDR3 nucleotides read TGTGCCAGCAGCCCAGGGGCAGGAACCTATGGCTACACCTTC.

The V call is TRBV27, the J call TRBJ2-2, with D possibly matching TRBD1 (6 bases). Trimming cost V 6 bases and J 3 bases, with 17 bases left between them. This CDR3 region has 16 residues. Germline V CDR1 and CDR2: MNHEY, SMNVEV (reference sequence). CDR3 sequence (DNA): TGTGCCAGCAGACGACAGGCAGACGTTTACACCGGGGAGCTGTTTTTT. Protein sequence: CASRRQADVYTGELFF.